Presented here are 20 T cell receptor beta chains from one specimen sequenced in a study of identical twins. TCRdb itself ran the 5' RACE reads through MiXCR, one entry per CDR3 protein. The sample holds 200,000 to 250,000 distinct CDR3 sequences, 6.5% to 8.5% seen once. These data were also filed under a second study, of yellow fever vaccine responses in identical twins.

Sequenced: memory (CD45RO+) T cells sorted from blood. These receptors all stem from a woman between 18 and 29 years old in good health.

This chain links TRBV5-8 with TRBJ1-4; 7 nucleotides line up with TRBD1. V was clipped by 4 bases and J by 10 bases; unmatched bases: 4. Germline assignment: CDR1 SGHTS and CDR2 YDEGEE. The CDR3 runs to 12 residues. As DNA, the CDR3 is TGTGCCAGCAGCGACAGGGAGGGAAAACTGTTTTTT. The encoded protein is CASSDREGKLFF.

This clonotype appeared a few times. The CDR3 bases are TGTGCCAGCAGTCCCGGACAGGGGGACATTCAGTACTTC. It encodes CASSPGQGDIQYF. The rearrangement uses TRBV2 and TRBJ2-4; 10 positions match TRBD1. The CDR3 extends over 13 amino acids. V shed 5 bases and J 8 bases; nucleotides not matched to a gene: 3. CDR1 and CDR2 (germline): SNHLY, FYNNEI.

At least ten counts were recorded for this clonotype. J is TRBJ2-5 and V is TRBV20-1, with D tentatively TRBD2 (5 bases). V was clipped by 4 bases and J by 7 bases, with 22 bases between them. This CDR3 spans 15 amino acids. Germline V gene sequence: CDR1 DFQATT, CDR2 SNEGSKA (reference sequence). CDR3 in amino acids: CSAIPSGPIRGTQYF. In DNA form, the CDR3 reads TGCAGTGCTATCCCCTCTGGCCCCATTCGGGGGACCCAGTACTTC.

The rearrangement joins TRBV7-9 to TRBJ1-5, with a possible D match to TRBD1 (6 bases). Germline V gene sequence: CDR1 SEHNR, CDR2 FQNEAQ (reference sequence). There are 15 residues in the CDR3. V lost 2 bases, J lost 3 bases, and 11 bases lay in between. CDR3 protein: CASSLSQGFNQPQHF. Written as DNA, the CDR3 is TGTGCCAGCAGCTTAAGCCAGGGGTTCAATCAGCCCCAGCATTTT. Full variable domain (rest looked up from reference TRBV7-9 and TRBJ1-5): DTGVSQNPRHKITKRGQNVTFRCDPISEHNRLYWYRQTLGQGPEFLTYFQNEAQLEKSRLLSDRFSAERPKGSFSTLEIQRTEQGDSAMYLCASSLSQGFNQPQHFGDGTRLSIL.

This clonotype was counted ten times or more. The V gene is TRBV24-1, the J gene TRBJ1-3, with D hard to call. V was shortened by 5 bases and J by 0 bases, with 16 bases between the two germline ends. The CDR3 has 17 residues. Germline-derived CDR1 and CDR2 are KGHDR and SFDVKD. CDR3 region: CATSVSGSEISGNTIYF. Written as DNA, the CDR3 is TGTGCCACCAGTGTATCTGGATCGGAGATCTCTGGAAACACCATATATTTT.

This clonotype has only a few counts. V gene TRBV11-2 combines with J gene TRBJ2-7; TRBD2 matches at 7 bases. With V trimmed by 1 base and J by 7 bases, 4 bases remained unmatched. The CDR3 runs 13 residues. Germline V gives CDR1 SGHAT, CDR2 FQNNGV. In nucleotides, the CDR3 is TGTGCCAGCAGCTTAGCGACTAGCTGGGAGCAGTACTTC. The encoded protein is CASSLATSWEQYF.

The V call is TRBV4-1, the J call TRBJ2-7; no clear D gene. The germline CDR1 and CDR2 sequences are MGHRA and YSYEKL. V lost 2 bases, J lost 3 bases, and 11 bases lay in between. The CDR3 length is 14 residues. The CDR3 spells CASSQSEGRYEQYF. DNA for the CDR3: TGCGCCAGCAGCCAATCAGAAGGGCGCTACGAGCAGTACTTC.

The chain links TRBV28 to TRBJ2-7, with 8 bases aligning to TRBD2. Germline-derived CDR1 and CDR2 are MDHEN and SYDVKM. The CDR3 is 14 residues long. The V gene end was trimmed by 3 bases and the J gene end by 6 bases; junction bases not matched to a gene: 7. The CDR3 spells CASSLRTSPGEQYF. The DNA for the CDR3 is TGTGCCAGCAGTTTGCGGACTAGCCCCGGCGAGCAGTACTTC.

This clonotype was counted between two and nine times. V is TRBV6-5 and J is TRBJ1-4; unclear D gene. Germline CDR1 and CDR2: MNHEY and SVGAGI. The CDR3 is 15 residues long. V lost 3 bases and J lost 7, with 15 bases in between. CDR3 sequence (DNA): TGTGCCAGCAGTTATATTCCGGGAACGGGTGAAAAACTGTTTTTT. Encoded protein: CASSYIPGTGEKLFF.

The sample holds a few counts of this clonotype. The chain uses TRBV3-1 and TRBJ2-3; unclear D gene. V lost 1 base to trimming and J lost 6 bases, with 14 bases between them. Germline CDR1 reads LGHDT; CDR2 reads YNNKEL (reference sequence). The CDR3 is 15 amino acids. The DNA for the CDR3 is TGTGCCAGCAGCCAAGGGACCATAGCTTCCGATACGCAGTATTTT. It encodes CASSQGTIASDTQYF.

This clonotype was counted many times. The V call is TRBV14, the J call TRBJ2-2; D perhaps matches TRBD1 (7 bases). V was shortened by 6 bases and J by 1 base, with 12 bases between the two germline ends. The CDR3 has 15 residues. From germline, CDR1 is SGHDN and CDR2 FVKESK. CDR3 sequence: CASRRDSLNTGELFF. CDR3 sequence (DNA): TGTGCCAGCAGGCGGGACAGCTTGAACACCGGGGAGCTGTTTTTT. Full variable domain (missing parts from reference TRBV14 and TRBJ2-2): EAGVTQFPSHSVIEKGQTVTLRCDPISGHDNLYWYRRVMGKEIKFLLHFVKESKQDESGMPNNRFLAERTGGTYSTLKVQPAELEDSGVYFCASRRDSLNTGELFFGEGSRLTVL.

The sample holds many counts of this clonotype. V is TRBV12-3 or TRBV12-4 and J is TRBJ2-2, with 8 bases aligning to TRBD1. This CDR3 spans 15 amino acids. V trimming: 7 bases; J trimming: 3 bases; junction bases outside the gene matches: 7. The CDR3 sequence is CASKPTGGYTGELFF. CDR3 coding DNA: TGTGCCAGCAAGCCTACAGGGGGTTACACCGGGGAGCTGTTTTTT.

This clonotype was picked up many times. CDR3 nucleotide sequence: TGTGCCAGCAGCCCGGTACTAGCGGGAGAGCAGTTAGCCAAAAACATTCAGTACTTC. It specifies CASSPVLAGEQLAKNIQYF. The rearrangement joins TRBV7-8 to TRBJ2-4; TRBD2 agrees at 11 bases. Trimming at V came to 5 bases and at J to 0 bases, leaving 12 bases not matched to a gene. This CDR3 is 19 amino acids long. CDR1 is SGHVS and CDR2 is FQNEAQ in the germline V gene.

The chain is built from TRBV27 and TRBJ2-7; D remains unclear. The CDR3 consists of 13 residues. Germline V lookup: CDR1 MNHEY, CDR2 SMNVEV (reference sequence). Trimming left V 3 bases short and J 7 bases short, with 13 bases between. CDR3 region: CASSFGSLREQYF. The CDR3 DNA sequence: TGTGCCAGCAGTTTTGGCAGTCTACGGGAGCAGTACTTC.

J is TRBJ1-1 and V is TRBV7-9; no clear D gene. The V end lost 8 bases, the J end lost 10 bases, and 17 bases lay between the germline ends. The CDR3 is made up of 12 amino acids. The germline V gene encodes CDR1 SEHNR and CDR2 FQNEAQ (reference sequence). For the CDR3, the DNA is TGTGCCAGCCGCCCCGGCCCTTCGCGAGCTTTCTTT. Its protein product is CASRPGPSRAFF.

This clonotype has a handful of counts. The CDR3 loop is CASSQDLPFQTAYTYEQYF. In DNA form, the CDR3 reads TGCGCCAGCAGCCAAGATCTTCCCTTTCAGACAGCCTATACCTACGAGCAGTACTTC. The chain couples TRBV4-3 to TRBJ2-7, with D maybe TRBD1 (5 bases). CDR1 and CDR2 (germline): LGHNA, YSLEER. V was clipped by 0 bases and J by 2 bases, with 23 bases between them. The CDR3 is 19 residues long.

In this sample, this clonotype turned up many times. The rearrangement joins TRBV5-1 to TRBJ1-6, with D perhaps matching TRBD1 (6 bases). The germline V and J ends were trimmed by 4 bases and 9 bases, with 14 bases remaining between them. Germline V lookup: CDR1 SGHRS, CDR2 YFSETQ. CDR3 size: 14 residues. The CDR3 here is CASSEWTEGSPLHF. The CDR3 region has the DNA TGCGCCAGCAGCGAATGGACAGAGGGTTCACCCCTCCACTTT.

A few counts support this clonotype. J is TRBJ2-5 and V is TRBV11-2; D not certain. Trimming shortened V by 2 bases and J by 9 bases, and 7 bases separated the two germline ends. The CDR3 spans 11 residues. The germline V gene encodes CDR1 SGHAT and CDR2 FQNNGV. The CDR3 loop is CASSLTLAQYF. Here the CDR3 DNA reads TGTGCCAGCAGCTTAACTCTGGCCCAGTACTTC. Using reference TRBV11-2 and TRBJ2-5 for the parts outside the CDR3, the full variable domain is EAGVAQSPRYKIIEKRQSVAFWCNPISGHATLYWYQQILGQGPKLLIQFQNNGVVDDSQLPKDRFSAERLKGVDSTLKIQPAKLEDSAVYLCASSLTLAQYFGPGTRLLVL.

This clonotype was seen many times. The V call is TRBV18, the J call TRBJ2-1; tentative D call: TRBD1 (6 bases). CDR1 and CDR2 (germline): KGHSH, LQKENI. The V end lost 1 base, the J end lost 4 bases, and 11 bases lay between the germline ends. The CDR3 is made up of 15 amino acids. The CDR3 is CASSPQRGKYNEQFF. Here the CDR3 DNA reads TGTGCCAGCTCACCACAGAGGGGGAAGTACAATGAGCAGTTCTTC.

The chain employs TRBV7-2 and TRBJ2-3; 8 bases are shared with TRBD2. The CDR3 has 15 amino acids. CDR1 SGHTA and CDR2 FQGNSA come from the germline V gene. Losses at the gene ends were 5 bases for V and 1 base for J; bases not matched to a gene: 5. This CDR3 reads CASSPMRGGTDTQYF. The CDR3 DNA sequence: TGTGCCAGCAGCCCCATGCGGGGGGGCACAGATACGCAGTATTTT.